These 3 T cell receptor beta chains share one sample of origin, sequenced in a study of hypomethylating agent response in myelodysplastic syndrome. Here immunoSEQ multiplex PCR was the method, and the copy in TCRdb shows in-frame clones only, minus some. The sample holds 7,000 or so clones, around 84% seen once. The sequencing used bone marrow, collected before or after starting hypomethylating agent treatment for myelodysplastic syndrome (not recorded which). The receptor set was obtained from a human donor with myelodysplastic syndrome.

J is TRBJ1-1 and V is TRBV30; TRBD1 agrees at 8 bases. V shed 3 bases and J 2 bases; nucleotides not matched to a gene: 11. In germline, CDR1 is GTSNPN, CDR2 SVGIG (reference sequence). The CDR3 totals 16 residues. The CDR3 nucleotides read TGTGCCTGGAGATACAGGGGGAGTAGGGTAAACACTGAAGCTTTCTTT. Its translation is CAWRYRGSRVNTEAFF.

The chain is built from TRBV15 and TRBJ2-5; perhaps TRBD2 as D (6 bases). CDR1 is LNHNV, CDR2 YYDKDF, per germline (reference sequence). The CDR3 length is 13 residues. V lost 6 bases to trimming and J lost 5 bases, with 13 bases between them. The CDR3 nucleotides are TGTGCCACCAGTGCCCAGGCGGGGGAGACCCAGTACTTC. Translation gives CATSAQAGETQYF.

The chain links TRBV18 to TRBJ2-5, with D uncertain. This CDR3 comprises 13 residues. The germline V and J ends were trimmed by 3 bases and 2 bases, with 7 bases remaining between them. In germline, CDR1 is KGHSH, CDR2 LQKENI. The CDR3 here is CASSPSRQETQYF. CDR3 nucleotide sequence: TGTGCCAGCTCACCTTCACGGCAAGAGACCCAGTACTTC.